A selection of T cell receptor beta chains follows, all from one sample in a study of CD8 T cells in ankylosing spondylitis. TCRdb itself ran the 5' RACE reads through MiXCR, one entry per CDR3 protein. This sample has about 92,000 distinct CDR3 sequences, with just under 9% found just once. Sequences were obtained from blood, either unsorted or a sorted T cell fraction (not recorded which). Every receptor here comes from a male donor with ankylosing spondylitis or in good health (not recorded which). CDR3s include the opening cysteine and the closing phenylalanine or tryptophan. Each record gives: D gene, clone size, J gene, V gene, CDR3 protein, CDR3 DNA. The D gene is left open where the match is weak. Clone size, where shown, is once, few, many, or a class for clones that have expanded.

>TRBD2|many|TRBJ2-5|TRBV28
CASSQIQSGVQETQYF
TGTGCCAGCAGCCAGATTCAAAGCGGGGTCCAAGAGACCCAGTACTTC
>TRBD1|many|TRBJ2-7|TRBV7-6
CASSLPSTGLSSYEQYF
TGTGCCAGCAGCTTACCGTCGACAGGGTTAAGCTCCTACGAGCAGTACTTC
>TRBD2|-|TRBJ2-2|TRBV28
CASSPGGNAGELFF
TGTGCCAGCAGCCCGGGGGGGAACGCCGGGGAGCTGTTTTTT
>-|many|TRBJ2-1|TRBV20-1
CSARRGANEQFF
TGCAGTGCTAGACGGGGGGCTAATGAGCAGTTCTTC
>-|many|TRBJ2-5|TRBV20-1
CSARPHPPQGYYQETQYF
TGCAGTGCTAGACCTCATCCCCCGCAGGGTTATTACCAAGAGACCCAGTACTTC
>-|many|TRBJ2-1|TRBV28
CASNHLTGWDSGEQFF
TGTGCCAGCAACCACCTTACAGGGTGGGATTCTGGTGAGCAGTTCTTC
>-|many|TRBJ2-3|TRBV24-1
CATSDPGFLDTQYF
TGTGCCACCAGTGATCCCGGATTTTTAGATACGCAGTATTTT
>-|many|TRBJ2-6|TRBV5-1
CASSLDRDSGANVLTF
TGCGCCAGCAGCTTGGACAGGGACTCTGGGGCCAACGTCCTGACTTTC
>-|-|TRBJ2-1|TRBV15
CATSRDTEQNEQFF
TGTGCCACCAGCAGAGATACGGAGCAGAATGAGCAGTTCTTC
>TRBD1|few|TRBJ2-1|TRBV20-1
CSARTLQGNHQFF
TGCAGTGCCAGAACCTTACAGGGGAACCATCAGTTCTTC
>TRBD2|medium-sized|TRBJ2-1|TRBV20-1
CSARGGSSYNEQFF
TGCAGTGCTAGGGGAGGGAGCTCCTACAATGAGCAGTTCTTC
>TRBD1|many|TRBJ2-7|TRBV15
CATSRGTGYYEQYF
TGTGCCACCAGCAGAGGGACAGGGTACTACGAGCAGTACTTC
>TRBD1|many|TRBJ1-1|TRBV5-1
CASSFRTGQGTEAFF
TGCGCCAGCAGCTTTAGGACAGGGCAGGGTACTGAAGCTTTCTTT
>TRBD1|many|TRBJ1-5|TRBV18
CASSRWDSLDQPQHF
TGTGCCAGCTCACGATGGGACAGCCTAGATCAGCCCCAGCATTTT
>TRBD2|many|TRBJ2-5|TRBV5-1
CASSLAGLASGYQETQYF
TGCGCCAGCAGCTTGGCCGGTCTGGCTAGCGGGTACCAAGAGACCCAGTACTTC